A single sample gave rise to the 21 T cell receptor beta chains below, sequenced in a study of T-cell reconstitution after alpha-beta-depleted transplantation in children. The authors prepared the TCRbeta library with unique molecular identifiers. TCRdb passed the PCR reads through MiXCR, listing each CDR3 protein once. Here the sample spans about 980,000 distinct CDR3 sequences, around 30% being singletons. Here the sequenced sample was PBMCs, mostly from graft donor cells, taken 360 days after TCRalphabeta/CD19-depleted stem cell transplant. Receptors were obtained from a boy in the first two years of life who had a stem cell transplant for SCID, so the T cells may come from the graft donor.

The chain recombines TRBV5-1 with TRBJ2-3, with D perhaps TRBD2 (5 bases). The V gene's germline CDR1 is SGHRS and CDR2 YFSETQ. The CDR3 length is 14 residues. Trimming took off 10 bases at V and 4 bases at J, with 19 bases between the two ends. The CDR3 sequence is CASRYLQAADTQYF. Written as DNA, the CDR3 is TGCGCCTCCAGGTACCTACAAGCGGCAGATACGCAGTATTTT.

The chain's CDR3 is CATWRLAGGYNEQFF. DNA for the CDR3: TGTGCCACCTGGCGGCTAGCGGGGGGGTACAATGAGCAGTTCTTC. The chain has TRBV5-4 and TRBJ2-1, with 12 bases fitting TRBD2. Trimming took 9 bases from V and 4 from J; bases not matched to a gene: 8. This CDR3 has 15 amino acids. Germline-derived CDR1 and CDR2 are SGHNT and YYREEE (reference sequence).

This clonotype came up a few times. The J gene is TRBJ1-5, the V gene TRBV7-9; 7 nucleotides line up with TRBD1. There are 13 residues in the CDR3. V gave up 6 bases and J gave up 8 bases; unmatched junction bases: 7. The germline CDR1 and CDR2 sequences are SEHNR and FQNEAQ (reference sequence). The CDR3 sequence is CASRTGFSEPQHF. The CDR3, as DNA: TGTGCCAGCAGGACAGGGTTTTCGGAGCCCCAGCATTTT.

A few counts support this clonotype. V and J are TRBV7-2 and TRBJ2-5; a weak D match, TRBD2 (5 bases). The germline V gene has CDR1 SGHTA and CDR2 FQGNSA. The CDR3 has 14 residues. Trimming shortened V by 5 bases and J by 5 bases, and 15 bases separated the two germline ends. CDR3 sequence: CASSPAPDSETQYF. Written as DNA, the CDR3 is TGTGCCAGCAGCCCCGCCCCGGACTCTGAGACCCAGTACTTC.

The chain links TRBV20-1 to TRBJ2-1; 8 bases align to TRBD1. J lost 5 bases, V lost 2 bases, and 5 bases had no gene match. The CDR3 covers 14 residues. Germline-derived CDR1 and CDR2 are DFQATT and SNEGSKA (reference sequence). CDR3 DNA: TGCAGTGCTAGATCTTGGGACAGGAACAATGAGCAGTTCTTC. Translation: CSARSWDRNNEQFF.

The rearrangement links TRBV2 to TRBJ1-4; 8 bases are a match to TRBD1. The CDR3 length is 15 residues. J was trimmed by 7 bases and V by 4 bases; bases with no gene match: 8. Germline lookup yields CDR1 SNHLY and CDR2 FYNNEI. CDR3 in DNA: TGTGCCAGCAGTGGACAGGGGAGCGCCCCTGAAAAACTGTTTTTT. It yields the protein CASSGQGSAPEKLFF.

As DNA, the CDR3 is TGTGCCAGCAGTTTATTCCGGGGAAACACTGAAGCTTTCTTT. Its translation is CASSLFRGNTEAFF. V and J are TRBV28 and TRBJ1-1; D is undetermined. The length of the CDR3 is 14 residues. Germline V CDR1 and CDR2: MDHEN, SYDVKM. V lost 1 base to trimming and J lost 2 bases, with 8 bases between them.

The DNA for the CDR3 is TGTGCCAGCAGCTTTGACAGGGAAGCCTACAATGAGCAGTTCTTC. Translation gives CASSFDREAYNEQFF. The rearrangement uses TRBV12-3 or TRBV12-4 and TRBJ2-1, with 7 bases aligning to TRBD1. V was clipped by 6 bases and J by 2 bases; unmatched bases: 7. There are 15 residues in the CDR3.

This clonotype was observed a few times. CDR3 in amino acids: CASSTMAGGSYTQYF. In nucleotides, the CDR3 is TGTGCCAGCAGTACCATGGCGGGGGGATCGTATACGCAGTATTTT. This chain uses TRBV12-3 or TRBV12-4 with TRBJ2-3, with 8 bases that match TRBD2. This CDR3 contains 15 residues. V lost 5 bases and J lost 7; bases outside the gene matches: 11.

This clonotype was seen a few times. V gene TRBV5-1 combines with J gene TRBJ2-3; D gene uncertain. The CDR3 contains 16 residues. The germline V and J ends were trimmed by 2 bases and 1 base, with 14 bases remaining between them. CDR1 and CDR2 (germline): SGHRS, YFSETQ. The CDR3 DNA reads as TGCGCCAGCAGCTTATTAACATTAAGTGGCACAGATACGCAGTATTTT. Translation gives CASSLLTLSGTDTQYF.

This clonotype showed up many times. The chain uses TRBV5-1 and TRBJ2-5, with unresolved D. V shed 0 bases and J shed 5 bases, with 11 bases lying between them. This CDR3 contains 14 residues. Germline CDR1 is SGHRS and CDR2 is YFSETQ. CDR3 nucleotides: TGCGCCAGCAGCTTGGGGGCCCTCCAGGAGACCCAGTACTTC. Its protein is CASSLGALQETQYF. The full variable domain, completed using reference TRBV5-1 and TRBJ2-5, is KAGVTQTPRYLIKTRGQQVTLSCSPISGHRSVSWYQQTPGQGLQFLFEYFSETQRNKGNFPGRFSGRQFSNSRSEMNVSTLELGDSALYLCASSLGALQETQYFGPGTRLLVL.

The chain recombines TRBV20-1 with TRBJ2-1; 9 nucleotides align to TRBD2. V shed 6 bases, J shed 5 bases, and the junction held 5 bases outside the gene matches. The germline V gene has CDR1 DFQATT and CDR2 SNEGSKA (reference sequence). The CDR3 has 13 amino acids. The CDR3 DNA reads as TGCAGTGCCCAGCGGGGGGCAGACAATGAGCAGTTCTTC. Residues: CSAQRGADNEQFF.

The J gene is TRBJ1-1, the V gene TRBV5-1, with 9 bases identical to TRBD1. Germline V gene lookup returns CDR1 SGHRS and CDR2 YFSETQ. The CDR3 contains 15 residues. V lost 2 bases and J lost 6; bases outside the gene matches: 8. The CDR3 bases are TGCGCCAGCAGCTTAGGTCATGGGACAGGGTCTGAAGCTTTCTTT. Translated, it gives CASSLGHGTGSEAFF.

The V gene is TRBV15, the J gene TRBJ2-7; 8 bases are a match to TRBD1. This CDR3 is built from 16 residues. Germline V gene lookup returns CDR1 LNHNV and CDR2 YYDKDF (reference sequence). With 1 base clipped from V and 2 bases from J, the junction kept 7 bases outside the gene matches. Here the CDR3 DNA reads TGTGCCACCAGCAGAGGACGGCCGGACAGGGCCTACGAGCAGTACTTC. Encoded protein: CATSRGRPDRAYEQYF.

In its sample, this clonotype was seen a few times. This chain uses TRBV2 with TRBJ2-1; D tentatively fits TRBD1 or TRBD2 (7 bases each). CDR1 and CDR2 from the germline V gene are SNHLY and FYNNEI. The CDR3 consists of 14 residues. V gave up 5 bases and J gave up 10 bases, with 18 bases separating them. The CDR3 is CASSQGGGYGEQFF. In nucleotides, the CDR3 is TGTGCCAGCAGTCAGGGGGGGGGTTATGGCGAGCAGTTCTTC.

This sequence joins TRBV6-5 and TRBJ2-1, with 10 positions matching TRBD2. Trimming at V came to 2 bases and at J to 4 bases, leaving 5 bases not matched to a gene. CDR3 length equals 16 residues. Looked up from germline, CDR1 is MNHEY and CDR2 is SVGAGI. The DNA of the CDR3 is TGTGCCAGCAGTTACGATGGGACTAGCGTTTACAATGAGCAGTTCTTC. Protein product: CASSYDGTSVYNEQFF.

The rearrangement joins TRBV20-1 to TRBJ2-4, with 7 bases identical to TRBD2. This CDR3 region has 15 residues. The trim removed 0 bases at V and 0 bases at J, leaving 2 bases unmatched. Germline V gives CDR1 DFQATT, CDR2 SNEGSKA (reference sequence). CDR3 protein: CSARERGIAKNIQYF. The CDR3 DNA sequence: TGCAGTGCTAGAGAGCGGGGGATAGCCAAAAACATTCAGTACTTC.

This rearrangement joins TRBV9 to TRBJ2-5; D is undetermined. Germline CDR1 is SGDLS and CDR2 is YYNGEE. V was pared by 4 bases and J by 5 bases, with 9 bases between. This CDR3 has 12 residues. DNA of the CDR3: TGTGCCAGCAGCCCTACCGAGGAGACCCAGTACTTC. It specifies CASSPTEETQYF.

The V call is TRBV9, the J call TRBJ1-3; weak D call: TRBD1 (5 bases). Germline CDR1 is SGDLS and CDR2 is YYNGEE. The CDR3 sequence is 17 residues long. V gave up 0 bases and J gave up 0 bases, with 13 bases separating them. The CDR3: CASSVVPTGGSGNTIYF. CDR3 DNA sequence: TGTGCCAGCAGCGTAGTACCAACGGGGGGCTCTGGAAACACCATATATTTT.

The chain has TRBV20-1 and TRBJ2-1; 9 bases fit TRBD1. Germline V gene sequence: CDR1 DFQATT, CDR2 SNEGSKA (reference sequence). J lost 3 bases, V lost 5 bases, and 5 bases had no gene match. The CDR3 contains 14 residues. CDR3 nucleotide sequence: TGCAGTGCTCGACAGGGGGGTTTCTACAATGAGCAGTTCTTC. This sequence encodes CSARQGGFYNEQFF.

This clonotype was counted once. The chain recombines TRBV9 with TRBJ2-2; 8 positions match TRBD2. Germline assignment: CDR1 SGDLS and CDR2 YYNGEE. This CDR3 spans 17 amino acids. J lost 4 bases, V lost 0 bases, and 8 bases had no gene match. Here the CDR3 reads CASSVEGSLAGTGELFF. The CDR3 DNA sequence: TGTGCCAGCAGCGTAGAGGGCAGTCTAGCGGGCACCGGGGAGCTGTTTTTT.